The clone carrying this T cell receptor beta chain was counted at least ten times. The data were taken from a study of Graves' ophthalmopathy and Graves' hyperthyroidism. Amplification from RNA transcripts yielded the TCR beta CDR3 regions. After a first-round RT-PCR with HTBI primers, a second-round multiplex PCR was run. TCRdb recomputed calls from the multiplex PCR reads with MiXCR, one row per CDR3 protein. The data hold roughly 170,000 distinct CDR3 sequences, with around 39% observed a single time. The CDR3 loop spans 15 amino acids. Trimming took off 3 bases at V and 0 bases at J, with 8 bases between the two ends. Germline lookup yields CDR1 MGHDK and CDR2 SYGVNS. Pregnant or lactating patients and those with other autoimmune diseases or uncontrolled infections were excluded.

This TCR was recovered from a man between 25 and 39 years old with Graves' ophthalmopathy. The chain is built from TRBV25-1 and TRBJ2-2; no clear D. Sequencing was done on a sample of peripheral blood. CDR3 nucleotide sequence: TGTGCCAGCAGTGAGTCCATATCGAACACCGGGGAGCTGTTTTTT. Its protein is CASSESISNTGELFF. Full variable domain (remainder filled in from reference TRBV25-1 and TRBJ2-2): EADIYQTPRYLVIGTGKKITLECSQTMGHDKMYWYQQDPGMELHLIHYSYGVNSTEKGDLSSESTVSRIRTEHFPLTLESARPSHTSQYLCASSESISNTGELFFGEGSRLTVL.